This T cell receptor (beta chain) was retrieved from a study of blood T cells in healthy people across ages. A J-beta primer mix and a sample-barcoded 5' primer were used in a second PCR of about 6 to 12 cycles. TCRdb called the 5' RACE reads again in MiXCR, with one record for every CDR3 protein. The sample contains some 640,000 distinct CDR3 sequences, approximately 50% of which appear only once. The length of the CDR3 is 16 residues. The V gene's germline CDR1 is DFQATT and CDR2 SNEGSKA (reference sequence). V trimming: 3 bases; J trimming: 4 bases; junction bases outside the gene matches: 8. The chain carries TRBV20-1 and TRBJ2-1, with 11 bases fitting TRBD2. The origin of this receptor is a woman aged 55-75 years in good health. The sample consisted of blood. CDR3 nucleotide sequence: TGCAGTGCTAGGTTACTAGCGGGAGTGGGGTACAATGAGCAGTTCTTC. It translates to CSARLLAGVGYNEQFF.